This TCR beta chain stems from a study of T-cell memory formation after mild COVID-19. This clonotype came up a few times. MiXCR, applied by TCRdb to the 5' RACE reads, yields one record per CDR3 protein. The sample has about 540,000 distinct CDR3 sequences, about a fifth seen once; the top ten hold 9.5% to 15%. This CDR3 contains 16 residues. Material: PBMCs or a T cell subset sorted from them (not recorded which). This chain uses TRBV21-1 with TRBJ2-1; the table names TRBD1, a call not compared with the DNA. TRBV21-1 is a known pseudogene. The clonotype was recovered from an adult woman who had mild COVID-19 (a few samples of this study predate the infection). Cell type and time point are not known. The CDR3 loop reads CASSKEGGRPYNEQFF. DNA for the CDR3: TGTGCCAGCAGCAAAGAGGGCGGGAGGCCCTACAATGAGCAGTTCTTC.